This entry lists 5 T cell receptor beta chains sequenced from one sample in a study of T-cell reconstitution after alpha-beta-depleted transplantation in children. Unique molecular identifiers were incorporated when the TCRbeta library was constructed. TCRdb ran MiXCR on the PCR reads and lists one entry per CDR3 protein. Here the sample spans about 600,000 distinct CDR3 sequences, 13% being singletons. Sequenced here: PBMCs, mostly from graft donor cells, sampled 360 days after TCRalphabeta/CD19-depleted stem cell transplant. The receptors were sampled from a male patient under 18 who had a stem cell transplant for acute myeloid leukemia, so the T cells may come from the graft donor.

The V call is TRBV12-3 or TRBV12-4, the J call TRBJ2-5, with D possibly TRBD2 on 7 matching bases. This CDR3 has 16 residues. Trimming stripped 0 bases from V and 1 base from J, with 12 bases between. The CDR3 sequence is CASSLAGLGGQETQYF. Here the CDR3 DNA reads TGTGCCAGCAGTTTAGCAGGACTAGGGGGCCAAGAGACCCAGTACTTC.

This chain uses TRBV10-3 with TRBJ2-1, with 7 bases matching TRBD2. Germline-derived CDR1 and CDR2 are ENHRY and SYGVKD. The junction had 10 bases not matched to a gene; V was cut back by 7 bases and J by 4 bases. The CDR3 runs to 15 residues. CDR3 DNA: TGTGCCATCACGACCCAGCGGGGCCTGTACAATGAGCAGTTCTTC. This codes for CAITTQRGLYNEQFF.

The table lists this clonotype with many counts. V and J are TRBV11-3 and TRBJ2-7, with D tentatively TRBD2 (5 bases). V lost 5 bases to trimming and J lost 5 bases, with 7 bases between them. The CDR3 is 11 amino acids. Germline V CDR1 and CDR2: SGHNT, YENEEA. This CDR3 is CASSRGNEQYF. The CDR3 DNA sequence: TGTGCCAGCAGCCGGGGTAACGAGCAGTACTTC.

This clonotype turned up a few times. This chain uses TRBV7-2 with TRBJ2-5; D might be TRBD1 (6 bases). This CDR3 comprises 15 residues. CDR1 and CDR2 (germline): SGHTA, FQGNSA. Trimming shortened V by 1 base and J by 1 base, and 10 bases separated the two germline ends. CDR3 sequence reads: CASSLVYRAQETQYF. CDR3 coding DNA: TGTGCCAGCAGCTTAGTATACAGGGCCCAAGAGACCCAGTACTTC.

This clonotype was counted at least ten times. This chain uses TRBV4-3 with TRBJ2-6, with D perhaps TRBD1 (5 bases). V lost 3 bases, J lost 2 bases, and 17 bases lay in between. The CDR3 covers 18 residues. Germline CDR1 LGHNA, CDR2 YSLEER. CDR3 in amino acids: CASSHLAVVGAGANVLTF. In DNA form, the CDR3 reads TGCGCCAGCAGCCATTTGGCAGTTGTAGGGGCTGGGGCCAACGTCCTGACTTTC.